This T cell receptor (beta chain) derives from a study of cytomegalovirus exposure and HLA in healthy donors. Overall study results and limits: Evidence from a later analysis indicated that most CMV-associated TCR beta chains looked HLA-restricted. Later, an analysis showed that TCR beta chains associated with HLA were more clonally expanded than others that were equally common. While the bulk of TCR sequences proved rare, some public TCRs turned up in many donors.

With 60 Vbeta and 13 Jbeta primers, the PCR was carried out. Sequencing used immunoSEQ multiplex PCR; TCRdb keeps in-frame clones, though not all of them. Among approximately 150,000 clones, more than 60% were seen once, and the ten largest hold more than 9%. A note on this clone: Antigen unknown.

Trimming took off 8 bases at V and 9 bases at J, with 14 bases between the two ends. Germline CDR1 SNHLY, CDR2 FYNNEI. The CDR3 is 12 amino acids. The V call is TRBV2, the J call TRBJ2-1, with D possibly being TRBD2 (5 bases). This clonotype was sampled from a man in his thirties or forties in good health and CMV-seropositive. The sample was PBMCs. The CDR3 sequence: CASGERSSEQFF. In DNA form, the CDR3 reads TGTGCCAGCGGCGAGCGGAGCAGTGAGCAGTTCTTC.